The T cell receptor beta chain described here comes from a study of CD8 T cells in ankylosing spondylitis (dated by TCRdb to the late 2010s). In terms of the full investigation: The study set out to find disease-linked TCR variants by profiling T cell receptor beta repertoires in ankylosing spondylitis patients and healthy donors. The whole study cohort included 108 healthy donors and over 20 ankylosing spondylitis patients. Peripheral blood samples were taken, and synovial fluid was additionally collected from ankylosing spondylitis patients. The paper's findings and limits, for the study overall: The disease-linked clones were reported as significantly enriched in matched synovial fluid samples from ankylosing spondylitis patients. Some TCR beta motif variants had previously been reported in synovial fluid and blood of reactive arthritis patients, which suggested common disease-initiation mechanisms. In peripheral blood, the disease-linked clones were found at relatively low frequencies and had a CD8+ phenotype. A TCR beta motif of about 8 highly homologous amino acid variants appeared characteristic of blood from ankylosing spondylitis patients.

Concerning this clonotype: Its antigen specificity is not known. It has no much larger one-base neighbor in the sample; base qualities were not kept.

V is clipped by 2 bases and J by 5 bases, and the sequence between their germline boundaries is 16 bases long. In the germline V gene, CDR1 corresponds to MNHEY and CDR2 to SVGAGI. The CDR3 covers 15 residues, taking in both the cysteine and the phenylalanine. The only DNA kept is the CDR3, 45 bases in frame from the first base. Instrument used: Illumina HiSeq 2500. TCR beta libraries were prepared by quantitative 5'-RACE with molecular barcodes. Under the source paper's analysis protocol: Disease-linked TCR variants were identified with a new computational method built on a probabilistic model of VDJ rearrangement. In TCRdb, the public reads were trimmed at Q25 with fastp and aligned with MiXCR, with productive beta chains retained. For every CDR3 protein sequence, its rows merge into one entry that carries the most common genes and DNA. For this entry, the V and J calls and clone size follow TCRdb and not the study's own pipeline. This sample is represented by a few hundred thousand distinct CDR3 sequences; approximately 20% of them were singletons. The ten largest make up about 16% of the sample.

The sequence is built from TRBV6-5 and TRBJ2-7, with the D gene not confidently named. This receptor was taken from a male donor with ankylosing spondylitis. Input material: blood, either unsorted or a sorted T cell fraction (not recorded which). The sequenced DNA is TGTGCCAGCAGTTACCCGAGACCGCTCATAAACGAGCAGTACTTC. It encodes CASSYPRPLINEQYF.